This is a list of T cell receptor beta chains from one sample in a study of T-cell memory formation after mild COVID-19. TCRdb re-analysed the 5' RACE reads in MiXCR, keeping a single row per CDR3 protein. The repertoire consists of some 290,000 distinct CDR3 sequences, with roughly 16% occurring once and the leading ten covering approximately 23%. Sequenced material: PBMCs or a T cell subset sorted from them (not recorded which). The receptors originated from a man younger than 35 who had mild COVID-19 (a few samples of this study predate the infection). Cell type and time point are not known. Each CDR3 is given with its conserved first and last residue. Fields, in order: V gene, J gene, D gene, clone size, CDR3 protein, CDR3 DNA. D genes are given only for firm matches. The size of a clone is reported for some rows only, either as once, few or many, or as a class for expanded clones.

v_call: TRBV21-1
j_call: TRBJ1-1
d_call: -
clone_size: -
cdr3_aa: CASSKKHRLAFF
cdr3_nt: TGTGCCAGCAGCAAGAAACACCGACTGGCTTTCTTT

v_call: TRBV4-3
j_call: TRBJ2-3
d_call: -
clone_size: -
cdr3_aa: CASSRRGMGARDTQYF
cdr3_nt: TGCGCCAGCAGCCGAAGGGGTATGGGGGCGAGAGATACGCAGTATTTT

v_call: TRBV29-1
j_call: TRBJ1-1
d_call: TRBD1
clone_size: few
cdr3_aa: CSAIRDRNTEAFF
cdr3_nt: TGCAGCGCCATACGGGACAGGAACACTGAAGCTTTCTTT

v_call: TRBV9
j_call: TRBJ2-7
d_call: -
clone_size: -
cdr3_aa: CASSVAGTAAYEQYF
cdr3_nt: TGTGCCAGCAGCGTAGCCGGGACTGCCGCCTACGAGCAGTACTTC

v_call: TRBV6-4
j_call: TRBJ2-1
d_call: TRBD2
clone_size: -
cdr3_aa: CASAPSGGAYEQFF
cdr3_nt: TGTGCCAGCGCCCCTAGCGGGGGGGCCTATGAGCAGTTCTTC

v_call: TRBV29-1
j_call: TRBJ1-1
d_call: -
clone_size: many
cdr3_aa: CSVEGKSAEAFF
cdr3_nt: TGCAGCGTTGAAGGGAAAAGCGCTGAAGCTTTCTTT

v_call: TRBV6-5
j_call: TRBJ2-2
d_call: -
clone_size: few
cdr3_aa: CASSFGGSGELFF
cdr3_nt: TGTGCCAGCTCCTTTGGGGGTTCCGGGGAGCTGTTTTTT

v_call: TRBV4-3
j_call: TRBJ2-3
d_call: -
clone_size: few
cdr3_aa: CASSQDHLVGQTQYF
cdr3_nt: TGCGCCAGCAGCCAAGACCATTTAGTGGGCCAGACCCAGTATTTT

v_call: TRBV6-4
j_call: TRBJ1-2
d_call: -
clone_size: few
cdr3_aa: CASSDSGAGTYGYTF
cdr3_nt: TGTGCCAGCAGTGACTCGGGCGCCGGGACTTATGGCTACACCTTC

v_call: TRBV12-5
j_call: TRBJ2-5
d_call: TRBD1
clone_size: -
cdr3_aa: CASGEGAQETQYF
cdr3_nt: TGTGCTAGTGGTGAGGGGGCTCAAGAGACCCAGTACTTC

v_call: TRBV18
j_call: TRBJ1-2
d_call: -
clone_size: few
cdr3_aa: CASSPSKVGYTF
cdr3_nt: TGTGCCAGCTCACCGTCGAAGGTCGGCTACACCTTC

v_call: TRBV25-1
j_call: TRBJ2-2
d_call: -
clone_size: many
cdr3_aa: CASSEAMWTGELFF
cdr3_nt: TGTGCCAGCAGTGAGGCAATGTGGACCGGGGAGCTGTTTTTT

v_call: TRBV7-3
j_call: TRBJ2-1
d_call: TRBD2
clone_size: -
cdr3_aa: CASSQVGRDEQFF
cdr3_nt: TGTGCCAGCAGTCAAGTAGGGAGGGATGAGCAGTTCTTC

v_call: TRBV10-1
j_call: TRBJ2-5
d_call: -
clone_size: -
cdr3_aa: CASSEGLGGRQETQYF
cdr3_nt: TGCGCCAGCAGTGAGGGGCTAGGGGGTCGCCAGGAGACCCAGTACTTC

v_call: TRBV9
j_call: TRBJ2-5
d_call: TRBD2
clone_size: few
cdr3_aa: CASSAGLPYETQYF
cdr3_nt: TGTGCCAGCAGCGCGGGACTACCATATGAGACCCAGTACTTC

v_call: TRBV10-3
j_call: TRBJ1-1
d_call: -
clone_size: large
cdr3_aa: CAISESRRFTEAFF
cdr3_nt: TGTGCCATCAGTGAGTCACGGAGGTTCACTGAAGCTTTCTTT

v_call: TRBV7-9
j_call: TRBJ2-7
d_call: -
clone_size: few
cdr3_aa: CASAGGASYEQYF
cdr3_nt: TGTGCCAGCGCCGGCGGCGCATCCTACGAGCAGTACTTC

v_call: TRBV7-9
j_call: TRBJ2-1
d_call: TRBD2
clone_size: -
cdr3_aa: CASSGPGTSGGAWDEQFF
cdr3_nt: TGTGCCAGCTCCGGTCCCGGGACTAGCGGGGGGGCCTGGGATGAGCAGTTCTTC

v_call: TRBV12-3/TRBV12-4
j_call: TRBJ2-3
d_call: TRBD1
clone_size: many
cdr3_aa: CASRNRGVADTQYF
cdr3_nt: TGTGCCAGCAGGAACAGGGGAGTGGCAGATACGCAGTATTTT